These 32 T cell receptor beta chains originate from one sample sequenced in a study of blood T cells in healthy people across ages. A J-beta primer mix and a sample-barcoded 5' primer were used in a second PCR of roughly 6 to 11 cycles. Via MiXCR, TCRdb re-called the 5' RACE reads, giving one row per CDR3 protein. In the table there are around 750,000 distinct CDR3 sequences, around half of which are singletons. Input material: blood. All receptors come from a man of 80 years or more in good health.

The rearrangement links TRBV20-1 to TRBJ1-1; 9 bases match TRBD1. From germline, CDR1 is DFQATT and CDR2 SNEGSKA (reference sequence). The CDR3 sequence is 15 residues long. With 0 bases clipped from V and 4 bases from J, the junction kept 6 bases outside the gene matches. CDR3 protein: CSARDRDRDSTEAFF. CDR3 nucleotides: TGCAGTGCTAGAGATCGGGACAGGGACAGCACTGAAGCTTTCTTT.

Remarks on this clonotype: The junction and the germline gene differ at one end; a read error may be behind it. The chain has TRBV12-3 or TRBV12-4 and TRBJ2-5; TRBD2 is a possible D gene (6 bases). The J call may be mistaken, given a closer DNA end match to TRBJ2-7. This CDR3 region has 12 residues. The CDR3 loop reads CASSIAVSEQYF. The CDR3 DNA follows: TGTGCCAGCAGTATAGCGGTCTCCGAGCAGTACTTC.

This rearrangement joins TRBV18 to TRBJ2-1; D not resolved. The better agreement between TRBJ2-7 and the DNA end casts doubt on the J call. The CDR3 runs to 16 residues. The germline V gene has CDR1 KGHSH and CDR2 LQKENI. Here the CDR3 reads CASSKPPRTSYNEQYF. DNA of the CDR3: TGTGCCAGCTCAAAGCCCCCCCGGACCTCCTACAATGAGCAGTACTTC.

V is TRBV29-1 and J is TRBJ1-2, with 11 bases aligning to TRBD1. In germline, CDR1 is SQVTM, CDR2 ANQGSEA. This CDR3 spans 11 amino acids. V was clipped by 6 bases and J by 7 bases; unmatched bases: 1. CDR3 coding DNA: TGCAGCGTGGGACAGGGGGTTGGCTACACCTTC. Its protein is CSVGQGVGYTF.

The chain recombines TRBV29-1 with TRBJ2-7, with D unclear. CDR3 length equals 11 residues. Trimming cost V 5 bases and J 3 bases, with 8 bases left between them. CDR1 and CDR2 from the germline V gene are SQVTM and ANQGSEA. The CDR3 loop is CSVSGGYEQYF. CDR3 bases: TGCAGCGTTTCAGGCGGCTACGAGCAGTACTTC.

The genes are TRBV3-1 and TRBJ2-5; maybe TRBD1 (5 bases). V dropped 3 bases and J dropped 5 bases, with 13 bases sitting between them. CDR3 length: 14 amino acids. The germline gives CDR1 LGHDT, CDR2 YNNKEL (reference sequence). The CDR3 sequence is CASSQTVISETQYF. The CDR3 nucleotides are TGTGCCAGCAGCCAGACAGTTATCTCCGAGACCCAGTACTTC.

The count of this clonotype is one. One end of the junction is discordant with germline, which a read error may explain. The chain has TRBV27 and TRBJ2-6; 10 nucleotides line up with TRBD1. Germline CDR1 and CDR2: MNHEY and SMNVEV (reference sequence). The CDR3 loop spans 18 amino acids. CDR3 loop: CASSLKTGGATGASVLTF. The CDR3 nucleotides read TGTGCCAGCAGTTTGAAGACAGGGGGCGCGACCGGGGCCAGCGTCCTGACTTTC.

This chain connects TRBV10-3 to TRBJ2-5; D remains ambiguous. The CDR3 totals 15 residues. From germline, CDR1 is ENHRY and CDR2 SYGVKD. The ends were cut back, 0 bases at V and 11 bases at J, with 19 bases in the middle. CDR3 sequence: CAISESTLRHNEQYF. The CDR3 DNA reads TGTGCCATCAGTGAGTCGACTCTGCGGCACAATGAGCAGTACTTC.

The chain carries TRBV6-5 and TRBJ1-1; possible D gene TRBD1, 5 bases. This CDR3 is built from 16 residues. CDR1 MNHEY and CDR2 SVGAGI come from the germline V gene. V lost 3 bases and J lost 5, with 19 bases in between. CDR3 loop: CASSYLTVSLRTEAFF. The CDR3 nucleotides are TGTGCCAGCAGTTATCTGACAGTTTCCTTGAGGACTGAAGCTTTCTTT.

This clonotype has only a few counts. V and J are TRBV3-1 and TRBJ2-1, with D unresolved. Trimming removed 5 bases at V and 9 bases at J, with 8 bases between. Germline CDR1 and CDR2: LGHDT and YNNKEL (reference sequence). CDR3 length: 11 residues. The CDR3 DNA is TGTGCCAGCAGCGTCACTGGTGAGCAGTTCTTC. This sequence encodes CASSVTGEQFF.

In this sample, this clonotype turned up a few times. V and J are TRBV21-1 and TRBJ1-2; the D call TRBD1 from the table was never checked on the DNA. TRBV21-1 is a documented pseudogene. The CDR3 sequence is 16 residues long. CDR3 sequence reads: CASSKKRHIRECGYTF. In DNA, the CDR3 is TGTGCCAGCAGCAAAAAACGACATATCCGGGAGTGTGGTTACACCTTC.

J is TRBJ2-2 and V is TRBV5-5; tentatively, D is TRBD2 (6 bases). Germline V gene data show CDR1 as SGHKS and CDR2 as YYEKEE (reference sequence). The CDR3 contains 15 residues. V shed 4 bases and J shed 0 bases, with 10 bases lying between them. This CDR3 is CASSRDSANTGELFF. Written as DNA, the CDR3 is TGTGCCAGCAGCCGGGACTCTGCGAACACCGGGGAGCTGTTTTTT. The full variable domain, rest sourced from reference TRBV5-5 and TRBJ2-2, is DAGVTQSPTHLIKTRGQQVTLRCSPISGHKSVSWYQQVLGQGPQFIFQYYEKEERGRGNFPDRFSARQFPNYSSELNVNALLLGDSALYLCASSRDSANTGELFFGEGSRLTVL.

The chain links TRBV10-2 to TRBJ2-7; 8 bases align to TRBD2. CDR1 WSHSY and CDR2 SAAADI come from the germline V gene. This CDR3 region has 14 residues. V shed 8 bases and J 2 bases; nucleotides not matched to a gene: 8. CDR3 amino acids: CASGLGSGAYEQYF. CDR3 DNA sequence: TGCGCCAGCGGTCTAGGTAGCGGGGCCTACGAGCAGTACTTC.

CDR3 bases: TGTGCCAGCAGTGAAGGCCAAGCCCTTCTTCCCTACGAGCAGTACTTC. It yields the protein CASSEGQALLPYEQYF. This rearrangement joins TRBV6-1 to TRBJ2-5, with no clear D. The J call may be mistaken, given a closer DNA end match to TRBJ2-7. This CDR3 contains 16 residues. Germline V gene sequence: CDR1 MNHNS, CDR2 SASEGT.

This chain links TRBV29-1 with TRBJ1-5; possibly TRBD1 for D (6 bases). This CDR3 is 13 amino acids long. CDR1 SQVTM and CDR2 ANQGSEA come from the germline V gene. CDR3 sequence reads: CSGSQGRNQPQHF. For the CDR3, the DNA is TGCAGTGGAAGTCAGGGGCGGAATCAGCCCCAGCATTTT.

The V call is TRBV12-3 or TRBV12-4, the J call TRBJ2-1; D perhaps matches TRBD1 (6 bases). The ends were cut back, 4 bases at V and 0 bases at J, with 10 bases in the middle. CDR3 length: 15 residues. DNA for the CDR3: TGTGCCAGCAGTTCAGGGGTCGACTCCTACAATGAGCAGTTCTTC. This codes for CASSSGVDSYNEQFF.

The V and J genes are TRBV12-3 or TRBV12-4 and TRBJ2-4; 10 bases are a match to TRBD2. Matching the DNA end better, TRBJ2-7 makes the J call doubtful. The CDR3 totals 15 residues. The CDR3, as DNA: TGTGCCAGCAGTTTTACCGGGACTAGCGAATACGAGCAGTACTTC. This gives the protein CASSFTGTSEYEQYF.

In the case of this clonotype: A much larger clone lies one base from this, so it may be a read error. The rearrangement uses TRBV29-1 and TRBJ1-1; D is ambiguous. Germline CDR1 and CDR2: SQVTM and ANQGSEA. The CDR3 consists of 12 residues. V was clipped by 6 bases and J by 1 base, with 9 bases between them. For the CDR3, the DNA is TGCAGCGTCCAGGTTACGAACACTGAAGCTTTCTTT. This gives the protein CSVQVTNTEAFF.

Only a few counts were recorded for this clonotype. The rearrangement links TRBV6-5 to TRBJ1-2; no firm D call. The CDR3 length is 11 residues. Germline V gene lookup returns CDR1 MNHEY and CDR2 SVGAGI. With 9 bases removed from V and 6 bases from J, the gap between germline ends came to 11 bases. CDR3 amino acids: CASLGVDGYTF. CDR3 nucleotides: TGTGCCAGTCTGGGCGTTGATGGCTACACCTTC.

This clonotype has just one count. The chain carries TRBV12-3 or TRBV12-4 and TRBJ1-1, with TRBD1 matching over 7 bases. After removal of 5 bases from V and 5 bases from J, the junction contained 8 bases not matched to a gene. The CDR3 is 14 amino acids. DNA for the CDR3: TGTGCCAGCAGTGTTAGACAGGGTTTAACTGAAGCTTTCTTT. Translation gives CASSVRQGLTEAFF.

The rearrangement uses TRBV2 and TRBJ1-2; maybe TRBD1 (6 bases). Germline CDR1 and CDR2: SNHLY and FYNNEI. The CDR3 has 14 amino acids. The V and J ends lost 8 bases and 3 bases respectively, with 16 bases between them. CDR3 sequence reads: CASGGAGAHYGYTF. CDR3 DNA sequence: TGTGCCAGCGGGGGGGCGGGGGCCCACTATGGCTACACCTTC.

Turning to this clonotype: A junction end diverges from the germline sequence, so it may reflect a read error. The chain has TRBV20-1 and TRBJ2-5; no firm D call. CDR3 length equals 15 residues. CDR1 DFQATT and CDR2 SNEGSKA come from the germline V gene (reference sequence). CDR3: CSAGDGYEELETQYF. The DNA for the CDR3 is TGCAGTGCTGGAGATGGGTACGAGGAGCTAGAGACCCAGTACTTC.

The chain combines TRBV2 with TRBJ2-1, with D uncertain. Trimming pared 6 bases from V and 4 bases from J, leaving 1 base between. Germline V gene lookup returns CDR1 SNHLY and CDR2 FYNNEI. CDR3 length: 10 amino acids. The CDR3 spells CASRYNEQFF. The CDR3 DNA follows: TGTGCCAGCAGGTACAATGAGCAGTTCTTC.

This clonotype was counted a few times. The chain combines TRBV7-2 with TRBJ2-4; 8 bases align to TRBD1. V was pared by 5 bases and J by 2 bases, with 11 bases of the junction left unmatched. This CDR3 spans 17 amino acids. Per the germline V gene, CDR1 is SGHTA and CDR2 is FQGNSA. In nucleotides, the CDR3 is TGTGCCAGCAGCAAGGGACAGGCGTGGGTATCCAAAAACATTCAGTACTTC. Protein product: CASSKGQAWVSKNIQYF.

Here the CDR3 reads CASSLALMASGSSYNEQFF. CDR3 coding DNA: TGTGCCAGCAGTTTAGCGCTAATGGCTAGCGGGAGCTCCTACAATGAGCAGTTCTTC. The chain carries TRBV12-3 or TRBV12-4 and TRBJ2-1, with 10 bases matching TRBD2. After removal of 0 bases from V and 0 bases from J, the junction contained 8 bases not matched to a gene. The CDR3 contains 19 residues.

In this sample, this clonotype turned up a few times. The chain links TRBV15 to TRBJ2-6; D is ambiguous. This CDR3 comprises 15 residues. The germline V and J ends were trimmed by 8 bases and 0 bases, with 11 bases remaining between them. The germline CDR1 and CDR2 sequences are LNHNV and YYDKDF (reference sequence). CDR3 residues: CATSSRSSGANVLTF. The CDR3 bases are TGTGCCACCTCCTCCCGGAGCTCTGGGGCCAACGTCCTGACTTTC. Full variable domain (rest looked up from reference TRBV15 and TRBJ2-6): DAMVIQNPRYQVTQFGKPVTLSCSQTLNHNVMYWYQQKSSQAPKLLFHYYDKDFNNEADTPDNFQSRRPNTSFCFLDIRSPGLGDTAMYLCATSSRSSGANVLTFGAGSRLTVL.

The chain uses TRBV27 and TRBJ2-4, with D perhaps TRBD1 (6 bases). The germline gives CDR1 MNHEY, CDR2 SMNVEV (reference sequence). This CDR3 contains 17 residues. The V end was cut by 6 bases, the J end by 1 base, with 19 bases between. The DNA for the CDR3 is TGTGCCAGCAGCCGTGACGGCGGTCAGGGGGCCAAAAACATTCAGTACTTC. It yields the protein CASSRDGGQGAKNIQYF.

This clonotype came up a few times. The DNA of the CDR3 is TGTGCCAGCTCACCCGGGCCCAATGGGGGCTACACCTTC. It translates to CASSPGPNGGYTF. V usage is TRBV18 and J usage is TRBJ1-2; D call uncertain. Germline CDR1 KGHSH, CDR2 LQKENI. Trimming cost V 3 bases and J 8 bases, with 13 bases left between them. The CDR3 covers 13 residues.

The V call is TRBV5-1, the J call TRBJ2-2, with D possibly called TRBD1 or TRBD2 (5 bases each). V was clipped by 4 bases and J by 1 base, with 26 bases between them. The CDR3 consists of 20 residues. CDR1 SGHRS and CDR2 YFSETQ come from the germline V gene. The CDR3 DNA is TGCGCCAGCAGCCGCTGGAGAGTGGGGGACGCCTTACTGAACACCGGGGAGCTGTTTTTT. As protein: CASSRWRVGDALLNTGELFF.

The chain links TRBV10-1 to TRBJ1-4; no clear D. V was pared by 2 bases and J by 7 bases, with 14 bases between. The CDR3 loop spans 15 amino acids. Looked up from germline, CDR1 is WNHNN and CDR2 is SYGVQD (reference sequence). For the CDR3, the DNA is TGCGCCAGCAGTGAGAAGAGGAATGTGGGTGAAAAACTGTTTTTT. Its translation: CASSEKRNVGEKLFF.

The chain recombines TRBV28 with TRBJ1-5, with D perhaps matching TRBD1 (6 bases). Per the germline V gene, CDR1 is MDHEN and CDR2 is SYDVKM. The CDR3 runs 14 residues. The V end lost 8 bases, the J end lost 0 bases, and 11 bases lay between the germline ends. The CDR3 here is CASGQPYSNQPQHF. CDR3 sequence (DNA): TGTGCCAGCGGACAGCCCTATAGCAATCAGCCCCAGCATTTT.

The chain employs TRBV2 and TRBJ2-5, with D possibly matching TRBD2 (6 bases). The J call may be wrong; the DNA end is better matched by TRBJ2-4. The germline CDR1 and CDR2 sequences are SNHLY and FYNNEI. The CDR3 contains 14 residues. As DNA, the CDR3 is TGTGCCAGCAGAGGCGGGGCATCCAAAAACATTCAGTACTTC. This gives the protein CASRGGASKNIQYF.